The 10 T cell receptor beta chains in this list originate from one sample, sequenced in a study of blood T cell repertoires in COVID-19. Sequencing used immunoSEQ multiplex PCR; TCRdb keeps in-frame clones, though not all of them. The sample contains approximately 81,000 clones, roughly four fifths of which appear only once. Source material: peripheral blood. The receptors were sampled from a human donor in a cohort sampled during active COVID-19.

This chain links TRBV5-5 with TRBJ1-5; 9 positions agree with TRBD1. The germline CDR1 and CDR2 sequences are SGHKS and YYEKEE (reference sequence). The CDR3 length is 14 residues. V was clipped by 0 bases and J by 7 bases; unmatched bases: 2. For the CDR3, the DNA is TGTGCCAGCAGCTTGGAAACAGGGGGCCAGCCCCAGCATTTT. Its translation is CASSLETGGQPQHF.

CDR3 nucleotide sequence: TGTGCCATCAATCGGGAGAATAATTCACCCCTCCACTTT. Amino acid sequence: CAINRENNSPLHF. V is TRBV10-3 and J is TRBJ1-6; D not resolved. V lost 7 bases, J lost 5 bases, and 9 bases lay in between. In germline, CDR1 is ENHRY, CDR2 SYGVKD. The CDR3 contains 13 residues.

This clone appeared once. The V and J genes are TRBV9 and TRBJ1-2; tentatively, D is TRBD1 (5 bases). The CDR3 extends over 17 amino acids. Trimming stripped 0 bases from V and 6 bases from J, with 21 bases between. The germline CDR1 and CDR2 sequences are SGDLS and YYNGEE. DNA for the CDR3: TGTGCCAGCAGCGTAGGACTATTGGGCAGGGAGGAAAATGGCTACACCTTC. Its translation: CASSVGLLGREENGYTF.

The J gene is TRBJ2-5, the V gene TRBV20-1; perhaps TRBD1 as D (6 bases). Germline CDR1 reads DFQATT; CDR2 reads SNEGSKA (reference sequence). V was cut by 6 bases and J by 4 bases, with 9 bases left in between. This CDR3 has 11 amino acids. The CDR3 region is CSAQGRETQYF. CDR3 in DNA: TGCAGTGCCCAGGGGAGAGAGACCCAGTACTTC.

This clone was seen repeatedly, ten times or more. The chain employs TRBV9 and TRBJ1-3, with 7 positions matching TRBD1. Per the germline V gene, CDR1 is SGDLS and CDR2 is YYNGEE. J gave up 5 bases and V 4 bases, and 6 bases lay outside the gene matches. This CDR3 has 14 amino acids. The CDR3 DNA is TGTGCCAGCAGCCCACCGGGACAGAGAAACACCATATATTTT. It encodes CASSPPGQRNTIYF.

The chain carries TRBV7-9 and TRBJ2-3; the match to TRBD2 covers 12 bases. The CDR3 loop spans 16 amino acids. Per the germline V gene, CDR1 is SEHNR and CDR2 is FQNEAQ (reference sequence). V lost 0 bases and J lost 9; bases outside the gene matches: 7. CDR3 sequence (DNA): TGTGCCAGCAGCTTAGCATCGGGACTAGCGGGTGAGACGCAGTATTTT. Amino acids: CASSLASGLAGETQYF.

The rearrangement joins TRBV19 to TRBJ2-7; a possible D gene is TRBD2 (6 bases). V lost 6 bases and J lost 1, with 16 bases in between. Per germline, CDR1 LNHDA and CDR2 SQIVND (reference sequence). This CDR3 has 15 amino acids. The CDR3 bases are TGTGCCAGTAGGGTAGGGCGGGGTCCTTCCTACGAGCAGTACTTC. It translates to CASRVGRGPSYEQYF.

The genes are TRBV30 and TRBJ2-4, with no clear D. The CDR3 sequence is 14 residues long. V was cut by 2 bases and J by 4 bases, with 12 bases left in between. CDR1 GTSNPN and CDR2 SVGIG come from the germline V gene (reference sequence). The CDR3 sequence is CAWSKKQTKNIQYF. In nucleotides, the CDR3 is TGTGCCTGGAGTAAAAAACAGACGAAAAACATTCAGTACTTC.

The chain carries TRBV15 and TRBJ1-1, with a weak D call TRBD1 (5 bases). Germline V gene lookup returns CDR1 LNHNV and CDR2 YYDKDF (reference sequence). The CDR3 spans 15 residues. V gave up 2 bases and J gave up 0 bases, with 10 bases separating them. The CDR3 nucleotides are TGTGCCACCAGCAGACAGGGTTTTATGAACACTGAAGCTTTCTTT. It encodes CATSRQGFMNTEAFF.

J is TRBJ2-1 and V is TRBV4-3; TRBD2 matches 7 bases. Germline V gives CDR1 LGHNA, CDR2 YSLEER. The CDR3 is 15 residues long. V lost 0 bases and J lost 6; bases outside the gene matches: 5. The CDR3 nucleotides read TGCGCCAGCAGCCAAGAGGGACTAACCCTCAATGAGCAGTTCTTC. Its protein product is CASSQEGLTLNEQFF.